These T cell receptor beta chains were read from a single sample in a study of blood T cell repertoires in COVID-19. Repertoires were generated with immunoSEQ multiplex PCR, while TCRdb's copy carries only in-frame clones and drops some. This table has tens of thousands of clones, nearly 90% appearing once. Sequences were obtained from peripheral blood. The source is a man aged 45-65 years with acute or convalescent COVID-19. The CDR3 runs from the conserved cysteine through the conserved F or W. A D gene is named only where the DNA matches it firmly. Rows may omit the clone size; those that give it use once, few, many or a size class.

D gene	V gene	J gene	clone size	CDR3 protein	CDR3 DNA
-	TRBV27	TRBJ1-6	-	CASSLSTGYNSPLHF	TGTGCCAGCAGTTTATCGACAGGCTATAATTCACCCCTCCACTTT
TRBD1	TRBV29-1	TRBJ1-3	-	CSVAPGQGAMSGNTIYF	TGCAGCGTTGCACCGGGACAGGGGGCAATGTCTGGAAACACCATATATTTT
-	TRBV19	TRBJ1-1	few	CASSPQHVNTEAFF	TGTGCCAGTAGTCCACAACACGTGAACACTGAAGCTTTCTTT
-	TRBV11-2	TRBJ2-1	-	CASSLDWQVTYNEQFF	TGTGCCAGCAGCTTAGATTGGCAGGTCACCTACAATGAGCAGTTCTTC
-	TRBV10-3	TRBJ2-1	-	CAISEEPGVGNEQFF	TGTGCCATCAGTGAGGAACCGGGAGTTGGTAATGAGCAGTTCTTC
-	TRBV29-1	TRBJ1-2	-	CSVVTRTNYGYTF	TGCAGCGTTGTGACCAGGACTAACTATGGCTACACCTTC
-	TRBV5-6	TRBJ2-7	-	CASSFRYEQYF	TGTGCCAGCAGCTTTCGCTACGAGCAGTACTTC
TRBD1	TRBV7-3	TRBJ1-2	-	CASSPGQGANYGYTF	TGTGCCAGCAGCCCCGGACAGGGAGCTAACTATGGCTACACCTTC
-	TRBV9	TRBJ2-6	-	CASSPSGSGANVLTF	TGTGCCAGCAGCCCATCAGGCTCTGGGGCCAACGTCCTGACTTTC
-	TRBV7-6	TRBJ2-7	-	CASSGTAPSYEQYF	TGTGCCAGCAGCGGAACAGCCCCTTCCTACGAGCAGTACTTC
TRBD1	TRBV5-4	TRBJ2-3	-	CASSPGTDRTDTQYF	TGTGCCAGCAGCCCGGGGACAGATCGCACAGATACGCAGTATTTT
TRBD1	TRBV6-2/TRBV6-3	TRBJ2-7	-	CASSYPRDRGSSHEQYF	TGTGCCAGCAGTTACCCCCGGGACAGGGGCTCTAGTCACGAGCAGTACTTC
-	TRBV9	TRBJ1-5	-	CASSVAGANQPQHF	TGTGCCAGCAGCGTAGCAGGGGCCAATCAGCCCCAGCATTTT
TRBD2	TRBV7-3	TRBJ2-2	-	CASSLLPRAGVDTGELFF	TGTGCCAGCAGCTTATTACCTCGGGCGGGGGTAGACACCGGGGAGCTGTTTTTT
-	TRBV6-6	TRBJ1-4	-	CATSDRGEKLFF	TGTGCCACCTCGGACAGAGGTGAAAAACTGTTTTTT
-	TRBV24-1	TRBJ2-5	-	CATSDWGAEETQYF	TGTGCCACCAGTGATTGGGGCGCGGAAGAGACCCAGTACTTC
TRBD1	TRBV11-1	TRBJ2-5	-	CASSSRDRGAETQYF	TGTGCCAGCAGCTCCCGGGACAGGGGCGCCGAGACCCAGTACTTC
-	TRBV29-1	TRBJ1-1	-	CSIVRGANTEAFF	TGCAGCATAGTCAGGGGTGCAAACACTGAAGCTTTCTTT
TRBD1	TRBV24-1	TRBJ2-2	once	CATRDGQGYTGELFF	TGTGCCACCAGGGACGGACAGGGTTACACCGGGGAGCTGTTTTTT
-	TRBV7-8	TRBJ2-5	-	CASRTRGAGGSETQYF	TGTGCCAGCAGGACCCGGGGGGCCGGGGGGTCAGAGACCCAGTACTTC
-	TRBV4-2	TRBJ1-6	-	CASSQDLGANSPLHF	TGTGCCAGCAGCCAAGATTTAGGGGCGAATTCACCCCTCCACTTT
-	TRBV7-9	TRBJ2-1	-	CASSPYDIRSYNEQFF	TGTGCCAGCAGCCCCTACGACATAAGGTCCTACAATGAGCAGTTCTTC
TRBD2	TRBV5-6	TRBJ2-1	-	CASRGLAGYNEQFF	TGTGCCAGCAGGGGACTAGCGGGCTACAATGAGCAGTTCTTC
TRBD1	TRBV5-1	TRBJ2-5	-	CASSLGQGSLGETQYF	TGCGCCAGCAGCTTGGGACAGGGTTCCCTGGGGGAGACCCAGTACTTC
TRBD1	TRBV7-9	TRBJ1-3	few	CASRAWKGTGPSSGNTIYF	TGTGCCAGCAGAGCCTGGAAGGGGACAGGTCCAAGCTCTGGAAACACCATATATTTT
TRBD1	TRBV27	TRBJ1-1	once	CASSPGTGGRTEAFF	TGTGCCAGCAGCCCCGGGACAGGGGGGAGGACTGAAGCTTTCTTT
-	TRBV7-8	TRBJ1-4	-	CASSLVGIGVAEKLFF	TGTGCCAGCAGCTTAGTGGGCATAGGGGTCGCGGAAAAACTGTTTTTT
-	TRBV10-1	TRBJ2-7	-	CASSESYSYPTYEQYF	TGCGCCAGCAGTGAGTCGTATAGTTACCCGACCTACGAGCAGTACTTC
-	TRBV19	TRBJ1-2	-	CASRPRTFNYGYTF	TGTGCCAGTAGGCCCCGTACATTCAACTATGGCTACACCTTC
-	TRBV6-2/TRBV6-3	TRBJ2-3	-	CASSYSFLLAGDTQYF	TGTGCCAGCAGTTACTCGTTCCTGCTTGCCGGAGATACGCAGTATTTT
-	TRBV12-3/TRBV12-4	TRBJ1-2	-	CASTSSGLHGYTF	TGTGCCAGCACCTCGTCAGGGCTCCATGGCTACACCTTC
TRBD1	TRBV2	TRBJ2-2	-	CASRDRNTGELFF	TGTGCCAGTCGGGACAGAAACACCGGGGAGCTGTTTTTT
-	TRBV10-3	TRBJ2-7	-	CAIAGGPPGTYEQYF	TGTGCCATAGCCGGGGGGCCCCCGGGAACCTACGAGCAGTACTTC
-	TRBV3-1/TRBV3-2	TRBJ1-1	once	CASSHVTTVDFLRITEAFF	TGTGCCAGCAGCCATGTGACGACAGTCGACTTCTTACGTATCACTGAAGCTTTCTTT
TRBD1	TRBV4-1	TRBJ2-3	-	CASSQGNRDRATDTQYF	TGCGCCAGCAGCCAAGGCAACCGGGACAGAGCCACAGATACGCAGTATTTT
-	TRBV13	TRBJ1-4	-	CASRFAEGSNEKLFF	TGTGCCAGCAGGTTCGCAGAGGGTAGTAATGAAAAACTGTTTTTT
TRBD2	TRBV4-1	TRBJ2-7	few	CASSLGGSLEQYF	TGCGCCAGCAGCCTCGGGGGGTCTCTTGAGCAGTACTTC
-	TRBV5-5	TRBJ2-7	-	CASSKDSSSYEQYF	TGTGCCAGCAGCAAGGACAGTAGCTCCTACGAGCAGTACTTC
-	TRBV25-1	TRBJ1-2	-	CASTGTPSRGYTF	TGTGCCAGCACTGGGACACCTTCGCGGGGCTACACCTTC
-	TRBV28	TRBJ2-5	-	CAYGGQETQYF	TGTGCCTACGGGGGCCAAGAGACCCAGTACTTC
-	TRBV18	TRBJ1-1	-	CASSPRRGGLMNTEAFF	TGTGCCAGCTCACCACGTCGCGGGGGACTAATGAACACTGAAGCTTTCTTT
TRBD2	TRBV5-4	TRBJ2-1	-	CASSLAGSYNEQFF	TGTGCCAGCAGCTTAGCGGGGTCCTACAATGAGCAGTTCTTC
TRBD2	TRBV5-6	TRBJ2-1	-	CASSGTSSNEQFF	TGTGCCAGCAGCGGGACTAGCTCCAATGAGCAGTTCTTC
-	TRBV10-2	TRBJ1-2	-	CATYGGRDYTF	TGCGCCACCTATGGGGGCAGAGACTACACCTTC
-	TRBV24-1	TRBJ1-1	-	CATSDFGGRAFF	TGTGCCACCAGTGATTTCGGGGGGCGAGCTTTCTTT
-	TRBV28	TRBJ2-7	-	CASSIQNYEQYF	TGTGCCAGCAGCATACAGAACTACGAGCAGTACTTC
TRBD1	TRBV18	TRBJ2-1	-	CASSPPNPGQGVQFF	TGTGCCAGCTCACCACCCAACCCGGGACAGGGGGTTCAGTTCTTC
-	TRBV6-5	TRBJ1-2	-	CASSYSRGGKGGYTF	TGTGCCAGCAGTTACTCGAGGGGGGGGAAGGGTGGCTACACCTTC
-	TRBV27	TRBJ1-1	-	CASSPDGQIAEAFF	TGTGCCAGCAGTCCAGATGGGCAGATCGCTGAAGCTTTCTTT
-	TRBV7-2	TRBJ2-7	-	CASSFFPGPYEQYF	TGTGCCAGCAGCTTTTTCCCAGGGCCCTACGAGCAGTACTTC
-	TRBV6-5	TRBJ2-7	-	CASSFSGQGRGSEQYF	TGTGCCAGCAGTTTCTCCGGACAGGGCCGCGGGAGCGAGCAGTACTTC
-	TRBV9	TRBJ1-3	-	CASSVGDTTGNTIYF	TGTGCCAGCAGCGTTGGGGACACTACTGGAAACACCATATATTTT
TRBD2	TRBV11-2	TRBJ2-2	-	CASSRLRAGGPAGELFF	TGTGCCAGCAGCCGACTTCGGGCGGGGGGGCCGGCCGGGGAGCTGTTTTTT
-	TRBV6-2/TRBV6-3	TRBJ2-7	-	CASSYSNRGHEQYF	TGTGCCAGCAGTTACAGTAATAGGGGCCACGAGCAGTACTTC
TRBD1	TRBV29-1	TRBJ1-2	-	CSAGQGASGYTF	TGCAGCGCAGGACAGGGGGCTAGTGGCTACACCTTC
-	TRBV20-1	TRBJ1-5	-	CSASLTPNQPQHF	TGCAGTGCTAGTCTCACACCCAATCAGCCCCAGCATTTT
-	TRBV30	TRBJ2-1	-	CAWTVLSTGTQFF	TGTGCCTGGACCGTCCTATCGACAGGAACACAGTTCTTC
-	TRBV5-6	TRBJ2-6	-	CASSLIVTGANVLTF	TGTGCCAGCAGCCTAATCGTGACAGGGGCCAACGTCCTGACTTTC
TRBD1	TRBV29-1	TRBJ2-7	-	CSGGTGTGNEQYF	TGCAGCGGGGGGACCGGGACAGGGAACGAGCAGTACTTC
TRBD1	TRBV10-1	TRBJ1-1	-	CASSGGQMNTEAFF	TGCGCCAGCAGTGGGGGACAGATGAACACTGAAGCTTTCTTT